What follows are 20 T cell receptor beta chains derived from one specimen sequenced in a study of T cells expressing NK-cell markers (dated by TCRdb to the early 2020s). Library construction relied on 5' RACE. Instrument on record: Illumina HiSeq 2000. TCRdb reprocessed the reads and provides one entry for every CDR3 protein sequence; no DNA is given. This sample's clone table shows roughly 450,000 distinct CDR3 sequences. The ten largest clonotypes hold 1.4% of the sample. Sequencing was done on a sample of blood T cells: a sorted CD56 or NKG2C T cell subset, CD4+ or CD8+ T cells, or bulk PBMC T cells (not recorded which). The origin of the receptors is a woman in her forties or fifties in good health. Donor details come from another sample of the same person, matched by shared clones.

This chain links TRBV12-3 or TRBV12-4 with TRBJ2-7; TCRdb calls TRBD1, which cannot be checked without DNA. The CDR3 extends over 12 amino acids. The CDR3 loop reads CASSTRTGEQYF.

V usage is TRBV5-1 and J usage is TRBJ1-2; with no DNA, the TCRdb D assignment of TRBD1 cannot be verified. The germline CDR1 and CDR2 sequences are SGHRS and YFSETQ. The CDR3 loop spans 15 amino acids. CDR3 in amino acids: CASSSSGTGGDGYTF.

The rearrangement joins TRBV5-1 to TRBJ2-5; as DNA is missing, the TRBD2 call by TCRdb cannot be tested. This CDR3 spans 17 amino acids. Germline CDR1 and CDR2: SGHRS and YFSETQ. This CDR3 is CASSLVPLSQGGETQYF.

The chain combines TRBV7-8 with TRBJ2-1; lacking DNA, the TRBD1 call made by TCRdb goes unchecked. CDR1 and CDR2 (germline): SGHVS, FQNEAQ. The CDR3 is 16 residues long. The CDR3 protein is CASSLHGRSSYNEQFF.

J is TRBJ2-6 and V is TRBV4-1; checking the TCRdb D call of TRBD2 is not possible without DNA. CDR1 and CDR2 from the germline V gene are MGHRA and YSYEKL. This CDR3 region has 15 residues. The CDR3 spells CASAGGRTGANVLTF.

This chain links TRBV25-1 with TRBJ2-2. This CDR3 contains 15 residues. The germline gives CDR1 MGHDK, CDR2 SYGVNS. CDR3 sequence reads: CASSESVPNTGELFF.

The chain employs TRBV5-1 and TRBJ2-5; TCRdb returns TRBD1, unconfirmable since there is no DNA. The CDR3 has 15 residues. Germline V gives CDR1 SGHRS, CDR2 YFSETQ. The CDR3 is CASSTSPGTEETQYF.

The J gene is TRBJ2-5, the V gene TRBV30; TCRdb returns TRBD1, unconfirmable since there is no DNA. The CDR3 covers 11 residues. Germline V gene lookup returns CDR1 GTSNPN and CDR2 SVGIG (reference sequence). The CDR3 loop reads CAWKGLETQYF.

The chain uses TRBV9 and TRBJ1-1; with no DNA, the TCRdb D assignment of TRBD1 cannot be verified. The CDR3 length is 16 residues. In germline, CDR1 is SGDLS, CDR2 YYNGEE. CDR3 amino acids: CASKRSKGTRNTEAFF.

The rearrangement joins TRBV12-3 or TRBV12-4 to TRBJ2-2; with no DNA, the TCRdb D assignment of TRBD1 cannot be verified. CDR3 length: 16 residues. This chain's CDR3 is CASRKHTGAPTGELFF.

The chain couples TRBV5-1 to TRBJ1-4; without DNA, the TCRdb call of TRBD1 cannot be checked. The CDR3 length is 14 residues. Germline lookup yields CDR1 SGHRS and CDR2 YFSETQ. The CDR3 sequence: CASSFRAGGEKLFF.

The chain is built from TRBV2 and TRBJ2-2; lacking DNA, the TRBD1 call made by TCRdb goes unchecked. The germline gives CDR1 SNHLY, CDR2 FYNNEI. The CDR3 is 15 amino acids. CDR3 amino acids: CASSQQGRNTGELFF.

The chain carries TRBV3-1 and TRBJ1-5. The CDR3 has 18 residues. Germline V lookup: CDR1 LGHDT, CDR2 YNNKEL (reference sequence). CDR3 in amino acids: CASSASGVSGTGNQPQHF.

V is TRBV20-1 and J is TRBJ1-1; the TRBD1 assignment by TCRdb is unverifiable without DNA. The V gene's germline CDR1 is DFQATT and CDR2 SNEGSKA (reference sequence). The CDR3 is 11 residues long. Here the CDR3 reads CSAGQHTEAFF.

This rearrangement joins TRBV10-1 to TRBJ2-1; TCRdb selects TRBD2, and the lack of DNA leaves this call unchecked. CDR1 WNHNN and CDR2 SYGVQD come from the germline V gene (reference sequence). The CDR3 covers 13 residues. The CDR3 sequence: CASTAGVSGEQFF.

The chain uses TRBV12-3 or TRBV12-4 and TRBJ2-7; the D gene TCRdb calls, TRBD1, cannot be checked with no DNA. This CDR3 is 13 amino acids long. The CDR3 sequence is CASTRDTTYEQYF.

The V and J genes are TRBV3-1 and TRBJ2-3. CDR1 is LGHDT, CDR2 YNNKEL, per germline (reference sequence). CDR3 length equals 13 residues. CDR3 amino acids: CASSLALTDTQYF.

The rearrangement joins TRBV30 to TRBJ2-7; TCRdb outputs TRBD1, but without DNA this stays unchecked. Germline V gene data show CDR1 as GTSNPN and CDR2 as SVGIG (reference sequence). The CDR3 totals 14 residues. CDR3 in amino acids: CAWSVAGGGYEQYF.

V gene TRBV3-1 combines with J gene TRBJ2-2; without DNA, the TCRdb call of TRBD1 cannot be checked. This CDR3 region has 14 residues. Germline CDR1 LGHDT, CDR2 YNNKEL (reference sequence). The CDR3 here is CASSQEGTVVELFF.

V gene TRBV7-3 combines with J gene TRBJ2-1. Germline V lookup: CDR1 SGHTA, CDR2 FQGTGA. The CDR3 sequence is 13 residues long. CDR3 sequence reads: CASSLATTTEQFF.